This is a list of T cell receptor beta chains from one sample in a study of blood T cell repertoires in COVID-19. Repertoires were generated with immunoSEQ multiplex PCR, while TCRdb's copy carries only in-frame clones and drops some. The table records some 140,000 clones, approximately 83% of them present only once. Sequenced: peripheral blood. The origin of the receptors is a woman aged 55 to 70 with acute or convalescent COVID-19. The CDR3 runs from the conserved cysteine through the conserved F or W. A D gene is named only where the DNA matches it firmly. Clone size is shown for a subset of rows, as once, few, many or a class of expanded clone.

j_call	d_call	v_call	cdr3_length	clone_size	cdr3_aa	cdr3_nt
TRBJ1-1	.	TRBV11-2	14	.	CASSFQGSSTEAFF	TGTGCCAGCAGCTTTCAGGGGTCGAGCACTGAAGCTTTCTTT
TRBJ2-5	TRBD2	TRBV5-1	16	.	CASSVGTSGNQETQYF	TGCGCCAGCAGCGTCGGGACTAGCGGAAATCAAGAGACCCAGTACTTC
TRBJ2-3	TRBD1	TRBV18	17	.	CASSPYSGTGNTDTQYF	TGTGCCAGCTCACCATACTCCGGGACAGGTAACACAGATACGCAGTATTTT
TRBJ1-5	TRBD1	TRBV29-1	14	.	CSAGQGAANQPQHF	TGCAGCGCGGGACAGGGGGCCGCCAACCAGCCCCAGCATTTT
TRBJ2-3	.	TRBV28	15	.	CASTQPSRGTDTQYF	TGTGCCAGCACCCAACCTAGCAGGGGTACAGATACGCAGTATTTT
TRBJ2-7	.	TRBV3-1/TRBV3-2	15	.	CASSQDSGGIYEQYF	TGTGCCAGCAGCCAAGATAGTGGAGGTATTTACGAGCAGTACTTC
TRBJ1-1	.	TRBV12-3/TRBV12-4	13	once	CASRTTDNTEAFF	TGTGCCAGCAGAACGACAGATAACACTGAAGCTTTCTTT
TRBJ1-1	TRBD1	TRBV19	15	.	CASSPWTGVNTEAFF	TGTGCCAGTAGTCCTTGGACAGGGGTGAACACTGAAGCTTTCTTT
TRBJ1-2	.	TRBV5-8	13	.	CASSLNQNYGYTF	TGTGCCAGCAGCTTGAATCAGAACTATGGCTACACCTTC
TRBJ2-6	.	TRBV5-6	13	.	CASTRYGANVLTF	TGTGCCAGCACCAGGTATGGGGCCAACGTCCTGACTTTC
TRBJ1-5	.	TRBV4-2	15	.	CASSPQQGSNQPQHF	TGTGCCAGCAGCCCACAACAGGGCTCAAATCAGCCCCAGCATTTT
TRBJ1-4	TRBD1	TRBV19	16	.	CASTVSGGTANEKLFF	TGTGCCAGTACCGTATCCGGTGGGACAGCTAATGAAAAACTGTTTTTT
TRBJ1-2	TRBD1	TRBV29-1	15	.	CSAMDRGEANYGYTF	TGCAGCGCCATGGACAGGGGCGAAGCTAACTATGGCTACACCTTC
TRBJ2-3	TRBD2	TRBV3-1/TRBV3-2	16	.	CASSHQSGGAGDTQYF	TGTGCCAGCAGCCACCAGAGCGGGGGGGCCGGGGATACGCAGTATTTT
TRBJ1-1	.	TRBV6-5	13	.	CASNSGLNTEAFF	TGTGCCAGCAACTCAGGGCTGAACACTGAAGCTTTCTTT
TRBJ1-5	TRBD1	TRBV2	14	.	CAGSTGTALRPQHF	TGTGCCGGCTCGACAGGGACGGCTCTGCGGCCCCAGCATTTT
TRBJ2-2	.	TRBV7-3	17	once	CASSLTEQLANTGELFF	TGTGCCAGCAGCTTAACGGAACAGTTAGCGAACACCGGGGAGCTGTTTTTT
TRBJ2-1	.	TRBV18	14	.	CASSPFRGNNEQFF	TGTGCCAGCTCACCCTTTAGGGGGAATAATGAGCAGTTCTTC
TRBJ1-5	TRBD1	TRBV19	14	.	CASTDRRPNQPQHF	TGTGCCAGTACGGACAGGAGGCCCAATCAGCCCCAGCATTTT
TRBJ1-2	.	TRBV12-3/TRBV12-4	13	.	CASSKSSLYGYTF	TGTGCCAGCAGCAAGAGCTCCCTCTATGGCTACACCTTC
TRBJ2-1	TRBD2	TRBV27	16	.	CTSNQLGLAGKNEQFF	TGTACCAGCAATCAACTGGGACTAGCGGGGAAGAATGAGCAGTTCTTC
TRBJ2-2	.	TRBV7-3	14	.	CASSLSGVTGELFF	TGTGCCAGCAGCTTGTCAGGGGTCACCGGGGAGCTGTTTTTT
TRBJ2-4	.	TRBV24-1	15	.	CATSDLMGSKNIQYF	TGTGCCACCAGTGATTTGATGGGGAGCAAAAACATTCAGTACTTC
TRBJ2-5	TRBD2	TRBV6-2/TRBV6-3	19	few	CASSSISTSGGARRETQYF	TGTGCCAGCAGTTCTATTTCGACTAGCGGGGGCGCCAGGAGAGAGACCCAGTACTTC
TRBJ2-1	TRBD2	TRBV10-3	16	.	CAISGDSGGWYNEQFF	TGTGCCATCAGTGGGGATAGCGGGGGGTGGTACAATGAGCAGTTCTTC
TRBJ1-1	.	TRBV6-5	15	.	CASSRSAGKGTEAFF	TGTGCCAGCAGTAGATCGGCAGGGAAGGGCACTGAAGCTTTCTTT
TRBJ1-2	.	TRBV10-3	18	.	CAIRDYQTAGAGTYGYTF	TGTGCCATCAGAGACTACCAGACTGCGGGTGCGGGGACCTATGGCTACACCTTC
TRBJ1-5	TRBD1	TRBV2	13	few	CASRDRGEQPQHF	TGTGCCAGCAGGGACAGGGGAGAACAGCCCCAGCATTTT
TRBJ2-1	.	TRBV7-2	11	.	CASSSFYEQFF	TGTGCCAGCAGCTCATTTTATGAGCAGTTCTTC
TRBJ1-1	TRBD1	TRBV4-1	16	.	CASSRGQGILNTEAFF	TGCGCCAGCAGCCGTGGACAGGGGATCCTGAACACTGAAGCTTTCTTT
TRBJ2-1	TRBD1	TRBV7-6	13	.	CASSRQGANEQFF	TGTGCCAGCAGCCGACAGGGGGCTAATGAGCAGTTCTTC
TRBJ2-3	TRBD1	TRBV5-1	15	.	CASSPQPGQSQKQYF	TGCGCCAGCAGCCCCCAACCGGGACAGTCACAAAAGCAGTATTTT
TRBJ2-2	.	TRBV6-5	15	.	CATSVLGTNTGELFF	TGTGCCACCTCTGTTTTGGGCACTAACACCGGGGAGCTGTTTTTT
TRBJ1-5	.	TRBV23-1	16	.	CASSQSPRAYNQPQHF	TGCGCCAGCAGTCAATCCCCCAGGGCTTACAATCAGCCCCAGCATTTT
TRBJ2-7	.	TRBV15	14	.	CATSPRQASYEQYF	TGTGCCACCAGCCCCCGTCAGGCCTCCTACGAGCAGTACTTC
TRBJ1-2	.	TRBV24-1	13	.	CATSVSDPGGYTF	TGTGCCACCAGTGTGTCAGATCCTGGTGGCTACACCTTC
TRBJ1-1	.	TRBV11-3	13	.	CASSLGPHTEAFF	TGTGCCAGCAGCTTAGGTCCTCACACTGAAGCTTTCTTT
TRBJ2-1	TRBD2	TRBV2	13	.	CASWAGGDNEQFF	TGTGCCAGCTGGGCGGGGGGGGACAATGAGCAGTTCTTC
TRBJ2-3	.	TRBV11-2	14	once	CASSFLGAGDTQYF	TGTGCCAGCAGCTTCTTAGGGGCAGGAGATACGCAGTATTTT
TRBJ1-2	TRBD1	TRBV12-3/TRBV12-4	12	.	CASSRTGGGYTF	TGTGCCAGCAGTAGAACAGGGGGCGGCTACACCTTC
TRBJ2-5	.	TRBV7-7	14	few	CASSLAGGKETQYF	TGTGCCAGCAGCTTAGCGGGGGGTAAGGAGACCCAGTACTTC
TRBJ2-2	.	TRBV23-1	17	.	CASRDNPGGRISGELFF	TGCGCCAGCAGGGATAACCCCGGGGGGCGTATTTCCGGGGAGCTGTTTTTT
TRBJ2-6	.	TRBV30	15	.	CAWNGGASGANVLTF	TGTGCCTGGAATGGTGGGGCTTCTGGGGCCAACGTCCTGACTTTC
TRBJ1-3	.	TRBV5-8	16	.	CASSFHSGGEGNTIYF	TGTGCCAGCAGCTTCCACTCTGGGGGCGAAGGAAACACCATATATTTT
TRBJ1-3	.	TRBV4-2	14	few	CASSGTLKGNTIYF	TGTGCCAGCAGCGGGACACTTAAAGGAAACACCATATATTTT
TRBJ1-5	.	TRBV30	13	.	CAWSDRDNQPQHF	TGTGCCTGGAGTGACAGGGACAATCAGCCCCAGCATTTT
TRBJ1-6	.	TRBV5-1	14	few	CASSLNRDNSPLHF	TGCGCCAGCAGCTTGAACAGGGATAATTCACCCCTCCACTTT
TRBJ2-7	TRBD1	TRBV4-1	16	once	CASSPGETGPSYEQYF	TGCGCCAGCAGCCCTGGGGAGACAGGGCCCTCCTACGAGCAGTACTTC
TRBJ2-4	.	TRBV7-3	16	many	CASSLRGGDGMDIQYF	TGTGCCAGCAGCCTAAGGGGGGGTGACGGGATGGACATTCAGTACTTC
TRBJ1-1	.	TRBV30	14	.	CAWKRDLVRSGAFF	TGTGCCTGGAAGCGGGACCTCGTTAGGAGTGGAGCTTTCTTT
TRBJ2-5	.	TRBV10-3	17	.	CAISEPPGTQSGETQYF	TGTGCCATCAGTGAGCCCCCCGGGACCCAAAGCGGGGAGACCCAGTACTTC
TRBJ1-5	.	TRBV2	13	.	CASGREYNQPQHF	TGTGCCAGCGGAAGGGAGTACAATCAGCCCCAGCATTTT
TRBJ1-5	.	TRBV24-1	14	.	CATSDTELVQPQHF	TGTGCCACCAGTGATACGGAGCTCGTCCAGCCCCAGCATTTT
TRBJ1-5	.	TRBV12-3/TRBV12-4	11	.	CASRKGEPQHF	TGTGCCAGCAGAAAAGGGGAGCCCCAGCATTTT
TRBJ2-7	.	TRBV20-1	11	.	CSARVRYEQYF	TGCAGTGCTAGAGTCCGTTACGAGCAGTACTTC